This TCR beta chain was sequenced for a study of Ad26.COV2.S vaccination and SARS-CoV-2 variants. Study-level background: Ad26.COV2.S given intramuscularly, once or twice 56 days apart.

This sample's treatment: approximately 18 received Ad26.COV2.S at low or high dose, single or two shots; several received placebo; per-sample allocation not given. Material that was analyzed had been drawn on day 63 after the first vaccine or placebo injection. Using immunoSEQ multiplex PCR, the repertoire was profiled, and TCRdb retains in-frame clones only, with some absent. The sample lists about 480,000 clones; roughly 89% were seen once. The CDR3 has 11 amino acids. The V end was cut by 0 bases, the J end by 8 bases, with 4 bases between. Germline-derived CDR1 and CDR2 are LGHDT and YNNKEL (reference sequence).

The chain is built from TRBV3-1 (or the pseudogene TRBV3-2) and TRBJ1-2; D is unclear. The clonotype was recovered from a person aged 18-65 years who received the Ad26.COV2.S COVID-19 vaccine or a placebo. This specimen consisted of peripheral blood, obtained in a trial of Ad26.COV2.S vaccine versus placebo. DNA for the CDR3: TGTGCCAGCAGCCAAGACAGGGGCTACACCTTC. Encoded protein: CASSQDRGYTF.